This TCR beta chain stems from a study of blood T cell repertoires in COVID-19. Study-wide context: There were acute and convalescent COVID-19 samples, and they came from the United States, Italy and Spain. In each case, the material was cDNA or gDNA derived from T cells, B-cell-depleted T cells, or PBMCs.

The CDR3 loop spans 14 amino acids. Germline V CDR1 and CDR2: MNHEY, SMNVEV (reference sequence). Trimming at V came to 3 bases and at J to 5 bases, leaving 7 bases not matched to a gene. TCRdb's table, derived via immunoSEQ multiplex PCR, lists solely in-frame clones and lacks some. The table lists roughly 330,000 clones, roughly 86% of them singletons. This receptor was taken from a woman aged 50 to 60 with acute or convalescent COVID-19. J is TRBJ2-7 and V is TRBV27, with 7 bases lining up with TRBD2. The sample consisted of peripheral blood. CDR3 sequence: CASSLRREWHEQYF. The CDR3, as DNA: TGTGCCAGCAGTTTGCGGCGGGAGTGGCACGAGCAGTACTTC.